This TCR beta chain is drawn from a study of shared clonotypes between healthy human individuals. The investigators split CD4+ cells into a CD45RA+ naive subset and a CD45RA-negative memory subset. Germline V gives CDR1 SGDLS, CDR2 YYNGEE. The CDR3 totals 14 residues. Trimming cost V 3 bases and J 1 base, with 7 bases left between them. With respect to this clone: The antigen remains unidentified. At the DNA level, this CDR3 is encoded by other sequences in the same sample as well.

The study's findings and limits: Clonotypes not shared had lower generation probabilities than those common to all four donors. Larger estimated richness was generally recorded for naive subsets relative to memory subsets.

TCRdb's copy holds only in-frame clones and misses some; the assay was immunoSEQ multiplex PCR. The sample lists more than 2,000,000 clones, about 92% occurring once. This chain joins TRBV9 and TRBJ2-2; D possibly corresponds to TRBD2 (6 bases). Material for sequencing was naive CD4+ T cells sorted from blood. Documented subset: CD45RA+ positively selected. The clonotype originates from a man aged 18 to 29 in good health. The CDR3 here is CASSGRGNTGELFF. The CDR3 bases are TGTGCCAGCAGCGGGCGGGGGAACACCGGGGAGCTGTTTTTT.